This TCR beta chain emerged from a study of CD4 T cell repertoires in COVID-19. Notes on the study in general: Suggested intraclonal diversification: top SARS-CoV-2-reactive clonotypes appeared in two or three memory subsets. Between roughly 7 and 25% of SARS-CoV-2 clonotypes also appeared in SARS-CoV and/or HKU1 spike cultures.

CFSE-labeled cells were stimulated with autologous monocytes plus recombinant SARS-CoV-2 spike or nucleoprotein. The CDR3 extends over 15 amino acids. Germline V lookup: CDR1 LNHDA, CDR2 SQIVND (reference sequence). The V segment lost 6 bases and the J segment 0 bases; nucleotides outside the gene matches: 5. Judged by abundance, this clone is medium-sized (0.01 to 0.1%). Its antigen remains unidentified. Profiled with immunoSEQ multiplex PCR; TCRdb holds only in-frame clones, not every one. The repertoire holds approximately 670 clones, with around a quarter as singletons. The receptor's source is a human donor who had COVID-19. The chain recombines TRBV19 with TRBJ2-3; 8 positions agree with TRBD2. Here the sequenced sample was central memory CD4+ T cells, cultured in vitro, taken after recovery from COVID-19. CDR3 region: CASRETSASTDTQYF. The CDR3 DNA follows: TGTGCCAGTAGGGAGACTAGCGCTAGCACAGATACGCAGTATTTT.